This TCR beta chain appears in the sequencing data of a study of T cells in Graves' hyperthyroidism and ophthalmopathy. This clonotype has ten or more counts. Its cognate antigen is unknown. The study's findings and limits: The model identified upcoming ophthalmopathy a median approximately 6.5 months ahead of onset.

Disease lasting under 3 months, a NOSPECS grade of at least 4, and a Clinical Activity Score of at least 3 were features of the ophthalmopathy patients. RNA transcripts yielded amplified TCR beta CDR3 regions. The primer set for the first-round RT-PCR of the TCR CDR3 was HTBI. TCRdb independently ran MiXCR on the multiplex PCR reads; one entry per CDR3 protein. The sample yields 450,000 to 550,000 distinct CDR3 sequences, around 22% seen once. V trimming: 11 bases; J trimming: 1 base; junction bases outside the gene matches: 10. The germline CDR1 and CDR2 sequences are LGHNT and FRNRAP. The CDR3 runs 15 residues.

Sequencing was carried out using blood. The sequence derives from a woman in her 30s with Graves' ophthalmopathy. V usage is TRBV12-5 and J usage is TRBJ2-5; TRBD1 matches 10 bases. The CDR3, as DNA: TGTGCTGTGGGTATTTGGGACAGGGGCCAAGAGACCCAGTACTTC. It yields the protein CAVGIWDRGQETQYF. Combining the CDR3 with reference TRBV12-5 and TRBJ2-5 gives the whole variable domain DARVTQTPRHKVTEMGQEVTMRCQPILGHNTVFWYRQTMMQGLELLAYFRNRAPLDDSGMPKDRFSAEMPDATLATLKIQPSEPRDSAVYFCAVGIWDRGQETQYFGPGTRLLVL.